This entry lists 26 T cell receptor beta chains sequenced from one sample in a study of vaccination and CD4 T cells after COVID-19. The Oncomine TCR Beta short-read assay sequenced DNA from cultured CD4+ T cells. Using its own MiXCR run on the PCR reads, TCRdb lists one record per CDR3 protein. The table lists over 9,500 distinct CDR3 sequences, roughly 50% of them singletons. The treatment: approximately 11-day PBMC culture with coronavirus spike peptide pools or control peptides (ViraFEST assay). Their specific antigens are unknown. The sample taken for sequencing was CD4+ T cells from blood, cultured in vitro. These receptors came from a human donor who had recovered from COVID-19.

The chain combines TRBV6-1 with TRBJ1-2, with TRBD1 as a possible D gene (6 bases). Germline V gives CDR1 MNHNS, CDR2 SASEGT. The CDR3 consists of 15 residues. The CDR3 spells CASPLGDTSFYGYTF. The CDR3, as DNA: TGTGCGAGCCCACTGGGGGACACCTCATTCTATGGCTACACCTTC.

The V and J genes are TRBV11-1 and TRBJ1-6; D gene uncertain. CDR3 size: 12 residues. Deletions cut 5 bases from V and 7 bases from J, with 6 bases between. Looked up from germline, CDR1 is SGHAT and CDR2 is FQDESV (reference sequence). CDR3 in DNA: TGTGCCAGCAGCCTACGAAATTCACCCCTCCACTTT. It is translated as CASSLRNSPLHF.

V usage is TRBV6-1 and J usage is TRBJ2-1, with 10 bases fitting TRBD1. The CDR3 has 15 amino acids. The V gene end was trimmed by 6 bases and the J gene end by 8 bases; junction bases not matched to a gene: 10. The V gene's germline CDR1 is MNHNS and CDR2 SASEGT. In DNA, the CDR3 is TGTGCCAGCAGCAAAGGGACAGGGGTTTTCGATGAGCAGTTCTTC. Its translation is CASSKGTGVFDEQFF.

This chain connects TRBV19 to TRBJ2-7; D is perhaps TRBD2 (6 bases). V was pared by 6 bases and J by 1 base, with 10 bases between. The CDR3 extends over 13 amino acids. The germline gives CDR1 LNHDA, CDR2 SQIVND (reference sequence). The CDR3 loop reads CASSHGGSYEQYF. The DNA for the CDR3 is TGTGCCAGTAGCCATGGGGGGTCCTACGAGCAGTACTTC.

The chain combines TRBV2 with TRBJ1-6; TRBD1 might be the D (5 bases). Germline lookup yields CDR1 SNHLY and CDR2 FYNNEI. There are 13 residues in the CDR3. The V end was cut by 8 bases, the J end by 10 bases, with 15 bases between. DNA for the CDR3: TGTGCCAGCCAGGGAGGGCATGGGTCACCCCTCCACTTT. Protein: CASQGGHGSPLHF.

This chain uses TRBV28 with TRBJ1-5; D gene unclear. The germline V gene has CDR1 MDHEN and CDR2 SYDVKM. V was cut by 6 bases and J by 11 bases, with 14 bases left in between. There are 12 residues in the CDR3. The CDR3 here is CASSPVPLAQHF. For the CDR3, the DNA is TGTGCCAGCAGCCCTGTTCCCCTGGCCCAGCATTTT. Based on the CDR3 plus reference TRBV28 and TRBJ1-5, the full variable domain is DVKVTQSSRYLVKRTGEKVFLECVQDMDHENMFWYRQDPGLGLRLIYFSYDVKMKEKGDIPEGYSVSREKKERFSLILESASTNQTSMYLCASSPVPLAQHFGDGTRLSIL.

This clonotype has only a few counts. The rearrangement uses TRBV7-9 and TRBJ1-1; possible D gene TRBD1, 5 bases. The germline V gene has CDR1 SEHNR and CDR2 FQNEAQ (reference sequence). The CDR3 is 14 residues long. The V and J ends lost 1 base and 4 bases respectively, with 10 bases between them. The CDR3 sequence is CASSLGLGGTEAFF. The CDR3 DNA is TGTGCCAGCAGCTTAGGGCTTGGGGGCACTGAAGCTTTCTTT.

This chain joins TRBV10-3 and TRBJ2-3; 10 bases are shared with TRBD2. This CDR3 contains 16 residues. Germline values: CDR1 ENHRY, CDR2 SYGVKD. Losses at the gene ends were 0 bases for V and 5 bases for J; bases not matched to a gene: 5. This chain's CDR3 is CAISESLAGGVDTQYF. CDR3 bases: TGTGCCATCAGTGAGTCATTAGCGGGGGGTGTAGATACGCAGTATTTT.

The sample holds one count of this clonotype. The V call is TRBV6-1, the J call TRBJ2-4, with TRBD1 as a possible D gene (6 bases). Trimming cost V 6 bases and J 8 bases, with 14 bases left between them. CDR3 length: 13 amino acids. Germline CDR1 reads MNHNS; CDR2 reads SASEGT. The CDR3 region has the DNA TGTGCCAGCAGGGGGGCAGGTCGGGACATTCAGTACTTC. Its translation is CASRGAGRDIQYF.

This clonotype was observed a single time. The chain combines TRBV6-1 with TRBJ2-7, with 12 bases fitting TRBD1. Germline-derived CDR1 and CDR2 are MNHNS and SASEGT. This CDR3 region has 15 residues. V dropped 4 bases and J dropped 6; count of bases not matched to a gene: 7. The CDR3 DNA sequence: TGTGCCAGCAGTGGACCCGGGACAGGGGGCACCGAGCAGTACTTC. Translating it yields CASSGPGTGGTEQYF.

The table lists this clonotype with a count of one. The rearrangement links TRBV7-6 to TRBJ2-5; either TRBD1 or TRBD2 may fit D (5 bases each). Trimming left V 5 bases short and J 4 bases short, with 14 bases between. CDR3 length equals 14 residues. CDR1 is SGHVS, CDR2 FNYEAQ, per germline. The CDR3 DNA follows: TGTGCCAGCAGCCTTTCGTGGGGGTTAGAGACCCAGTACTTC. This encodes CASSLSWGLETQYF.

This chain uses TRBV4-1 with TRBJ2-1; 12 nucleotides agree with TRBD2. The V and J ends lost 5 bases and 7 bases, in that order; junction bases with no gene match: 9. Looked up from germline, CDR1 is MGHRA and CDR2 is YSYEKL. This CDR3 spans 16 amino acids. The CDR3 spells CASSFIILAGGNEQFF. Here the CDR3 DNA reads TGCGCCAGCAGCTTTATCATACTAGCGGGGGGAAATGAGCAGTTCTTC.

This clonotype was seen a handful of times. The chain couples TRBV24-1 to TRBJ2-5; D not resolved. Germline values: CDR1 KGHDR, CDR2 SFDVKD. The CDR3 loop spans 13 amino acids. V was cut by 5 bases and J by 2 bases, with 8 bases left in between. In DNA, the CDR3 is TGTGCCACCAGTGGCGGATCGCAAGAGACCCAGTACTTC. Amino acids: CATSGGSQETQYF.

Only one count was recorded for this clonotype. Sequence at one end of the junction differs from germline and may be a read error. The chain links TRBV2 to TRBJ2-5; TRBD2 matches 8 bases. Germline assignment: CDR1 SNHLY and CDR2 FYNNEI. CDR3 size: 14 residues. The CDR3 region is CVSSEVSGAETQYF. CDR3 nucleotide sequence: TGTGTCAGCAGTGAGGTTAGCGGGGCCGAGACCCAGTACTTC.

The chain uses TRBV6-5 and TRBJ1-1; D is unclear. Per germline, CDR1 MNHEY and CDR2 SVGAGI. This CDR3 region has 11 residues. V shed 3 bases and J shed 3 bases, with 2 bases lying between them. The CDR3 bases are TGTGCCAGCAGTTATGACACTGAAGCTTTCTTT. Translated: CASSYDTEAFF.

The chain recombines TRBV11-3 with TRBJ1-4; 8 bases fit TRBD1. Trimming at V came to 2 bases and at J to 4 bases, leaving 6 bases not matched to a gene. The germline V gene has CDR1 SGHNT and CDR2 YENEEA. CDR3 length equals 16 residues. The CDR3 region is CASSLPGQGLNEKLFF. DNA for the CDR3: TGTGCCAGCAGCTTACCCGGACAGGGTCTTAATGAAAAACTGTTTTTT.

The V call is TRBV12-3 or TRBV12-4, the J call TRBJ1-5; possibly TRBD1 for D (5 bases). Trimming took off 6 bases at V and 4 bases at J, with 7 bases between the two ends. The CDR3 length is 12 residues. CDR3: CASRSGNQPQHF. CDR3 DNA: TGTGCCAGCAGATCAGGGAATCAGCCCCAGCATTTT.

This clonotype turned up a few times. This chain connects TRBV6-5 to TRBJ2-2; 7 nucleotides align to TRBD2. There are 16 residues in the CDR3. With V trimmed by 0 bases and J by 1 base, 2 bases remained unmatched. Germline loops: CDR1 MNHEY, CDR2 SVGAGI. CDR3 in amino acids: CASSYSGGRNTGELFF. CDR3 nucleotides: TGTGCCAGCAGTTACTCTGGCGGGAGGAACACCGGGGAGCTGTTTTTT.

The chain carries TRBV7-6 and TRBJ1-2; 7 bases align to TRBD1. Per the germline V gene, CDR1 is SGHVS and CDR2 is FNYEAQ. CDR3 size: 15 residues. With V trimmed by 5 bases and J by 3 bases, 9 bases remained unmatched. DNA for the CDR3: TGTGCCAGCAGCGAGCGGACACAGGGGTACTATGGCTACACCTTC. Amino acid sequence: CASSERTQGYYGYTF.

This rearrangement joins TRBV7-9 to TRBJ2-5; 8 positions agree with TRBD2. This CDR3 is built from 15 residues. Trimming removed 1 base from V and 6 bases from J; junction bases left unmatched: 7. Germline V lookup: CDR1 SEHNR, CDR2 FQNEAQ (reference sequence). This CDR3 is CASSLGAGATQTQYF. In nucleotides, the CDR3 is TGTGCCAGCAGCTTAGGAGCGGGGGCGACGCAGACCCAGTACTTC.

This clonotype has a handful of counts. This chain links TRBV7-8 with TRBJ1-5; D is undetermined. The CDR3 sequence is 16 residues long. V dropped 3 bases and J dropped 0 bases, with 12 bases sitting between them. CDR1 is SGHVS, CDR2 FQNEAQ, per germline. The CDR3: CASSLEGSYSNQPQHF. The CDR3 DNA follows: TGTGCCAGCAGCTTGGAGGGATCTTATAGCAATCAGCCCCAGCATTTT.

The rearrangement uses TRBV19 and TRBJ2-4, with D perhaps matching TRBD2 (5 bases). Germline V CDR1 and CDR2: LNHDA, SQIVND (reference sequence). CDR3 length: 17 residues. V was trimmed by 3 bases and J by 3 bases, leaving 18 bases between them. The chain's CDR3 is CASSIDLRGVGKNIQYF. The CDR3 coding sequence is TGTGCCAGTAGTATTGACCTCCGGGGTGTGGGCAAAAACATTCAGTACTTC. The entire variable domain, with the rest obtained from reference TRBV19 and TRBJ2-4, is as follows: DGGITQSPKYLFRKEGQNVTLSCEQNLNHDAMYWYRQDPGQGLRLIYYSQIVNDFQKGDIAEGYSVSREKKESFPLTVTSAQKNPTAFYLCASSIDLRGVGKNIQYFGAGTRLSVL.

V is TRBV28 and J is TRBJ1-3; 7 positions agree with TRBD1. Germline V gene data show CDR1 as MDHEN and CDR2 as SYDVKM. CDR3 length equals 17 residues. V lost 1 base and J lost 6; bases outside the gene matches: 12. Here the CDR3 reads CASSLSWGQWTENTIYF. CDR3 DNA: TGTGCCAGCAGTTTATCTTGGGGACAGTGGACAGAAAACACCATATATTTT. The full variable domain, in which reference TRBV28 and TRBJ1-3 provide the parts outside the CDR3, is DVKVTQSSRYLVKRTGEKVFLECVQDMDHENMFWYRQDPGLGLRLIYFSYDVKMKEKGDIPEGYSVSREKKERFSLILESASTNQTSMYLCASSLSWGQWTENTIYFGEGSWLTVV.

The chain combines TRBV20-1 with TRBJ2-7; a weak D match, TRBD2 (5 bases). This CDR3 contains 13 residues. V was shortened by 4 bases and J by 6 bases, with 16 bases between the two germline ends. Germline lookup yields CDR1 DFQATT and CDR2 SNEGSKA (reference sequence). Here the CDR3 reads CSATGFMGPEQYF. DNA of the CDR3: TGCAGTGCTACGGGATTTATGGGCCCCGAGCAGTACTTC.

This clonotype was seen more than once but under ten times. The V gene is TRBV20-1, the J gene TRBJ2-5; D remains ambiguous. V was trimmed by 5 bases and J by 5 bases, leaving 15 bases between them. The CDR3 length is 13 residues. Germline CDR1 reads DFQATT; CDR2 reads SNEGSKA (reference sequence). The CDR3 region has the DNA TGCAGTGCTCGAGCCCAGGTGGGGGAGACCCAGTACTTC. Protein product: CSARAQVGETQYF.

The chain combines TRBV30 with TRBJ1-2; D gene ambiguous. The germline V and J ends were trimmed by 1 base and 8 bases, with 14 bases remaining between them. The germline CDR1 and CDR2 sequences are GTSNPN and SVGIG (reference sequence). CDR3 size: 13 residues. CDR3 loop: CAWSALGLGGYTF. The CDR3, as DNA: TGTGCCTGGAGTGCCTTGGGGTTGGGGGGCTACACCTTC.